This T cell receptor beta chain is drawn from a study of identical twins. Trimming took 0 bases from V and 6 from J; bases not matched to a gene: 11. Germline loops: CDR1 MNHEY, CDR2 SVGAGI. The CDR3 is 18 residues long. TCRdb reprocessed the 5' RACE reads with MiXCR, giving one entry per CDR3 protein. Among 400,000 to 550,000 distinct CDR3 sequences listed, less than 25% were seen once. This sample also appeared in a second study, on T cells expressing NK-cell markers.

The specimen sequenced was CD4+ T cells sorted from blood. The rearrangement links TRBV6-5 to TRBJ2-1; 10 bases match TRBD2. The TCR comes from a young woman in good health. The CDR3 DNA follows: TGTGCCAGCAGTTACTCTTTGAGGCTAGCGGGAGTACGCAATGAGCAGTTCTTC. Its protein is CASSYSLRLAGVRNEQFF.